This entry concerns a single T cell receptor (beta chain). TCRdb's table, derived via immunoSEQ multiplex PCR, lists solely in-frame clones and lacks some. The data show some 270,000 clones, 80% to 90% seen once. The ends lost 8 bases at V and 5 bases at J; junction bases unmatched: 10. CDR3 length equals 14 residues. The germline V gene has CDR1 MDHEN and CDR2 SYDVKM. The data were taken from a study of blood T cell repertoires in COVID-19. Study context: The origin of the acute and convalescent COVID-19 samples was the United States, Italy and Spain.

The cohort comprised adults aged roughly 18 to 100 years residing in under 30 US areas. The chain links TRBV28 to TRBJ1-1, with 8 bases lining up with TRBD1. This TCR was sampled from a woman aged 40-49 years who had been exposed to COVID-19. Input material: PBMCs or T cells enriched from blood (not recorded which). Written as DNA, the CDR3 is TGTGCCAGCGCCTACAGGGGGGGGAAAACTGAAGCTTTCTTT. It codes for CASAYRGGKTEAFF.